This is a list of T cell receptor beta chains from one sample in a study of T cells in Graves' hyperthyroidism and ophthalmopathy. Via MiXCR, TCRdb re-called the multiplex PCR reads, giving one row per CDR3 protein. Here the sample spans some 720,000 distinct CDR3 sequences, 15% to 20% being singletons. The sample was blood. These receptors came from a man aged 18 to 29 with Graves' hyperthyroidism. CDR3s include the opening cysteine and the closing phenylalanine or tryptophan. A D gene is named only where the DNA matches it firmly. For some rows the clone size is stated as once, few or many, or as a class when expanded; others skip it.

D	J	V	size	DNA	CDR3
.	TRBJ1-5	TRBV28	few	TGTGCCAGCAGTCCCCTGGACGGTTTCAATCAGCCCCAGCATTTT	CASSPLDGFNQPQHF
.	TRBJ2-3	TRBV20-1	few	TGCAGTGCTAGAGATCGAGGGGCTAGCACAGATACGCAGTATTTT	CSARDRGASTDTQYF
.	TRBJ2-7	TRBV28	many	TGTGCCAGCCGTCGGCTCCTCTACGAGCAGTACTTC	CASRRLLYEQYF
.	TRBJ2-3	TRBV7-2	.	TGTGCCAGCAGCTTATTTGGCGGGTTAGGAGATACGCAGTATTTT	CASSLFGGLGDTQYF
.	TRBJ2-5	TRBV6-5	.	TGTGCCAGCAGTTACTGGCGAAGTGAGACCCAGTACTTC	CASSYWRSETQYF
.	TRBJ2-5	TRBV7-2	.	TGTGCCAGCAGCTTAGAGCCCCTTTTAGAGACCCAGTACTTC	CASSLEPLLETQYF
.	TRBJ1-2	TRBV12-3/TRBV12-4	few	TGTGCCAGCAGTCTGACGGGAAGTTTAGTTGGCTACACCTTC	CASSLTGSLVGYTF
TRBD1	TRBJ1-1	TRBV6-1	.	TGTGCCAGCAGTACCCGTACAGGGGGCATTGAAGCTTTCTTT	CASSTRTGGIEAFF
.	TRBJ2-5	TRBV27	few	TGTGCCAGCAGGGGGAGGGGGGGTCAAGAGACCCAGTACTTC	CASRGRGGQETQYF
TRBD1	TRBJ1-1	TRBV15	many	TGTGCCACCAGCAGGCCGGGACAGCTGGGCACTGAAGCTTTCTTT	CATSRPGQLGTEAFF
.	TRBJ2-5	TRBV3-1	many	TGTGCCAGCAGCCAACGTAGGTTACAAGAGACCCAGTACTTC	CASSQRRLQETQYF
.	TRBJ2-2	TRBV19	.	TGTGCCAGTAGCCTACAACAGGGCACGAACACCGGGGAGCTGTTTTTT	CASSLQQGTNTGELFF
.	TRBJ1-1	TRBV29-1	.	TGCAGCGTGGAGGGCCACTGGAACACTGAAGCTTTCTTT	CSVEGHWNTEAFF
.	TRBJ1-1	TRBV4-2	few	TGTGCCAGCAGCCCAGAGTTCGGGGGCGCAGGGAACACTGAAGCTTTCTTT	CASSPEFGGAGNTEAFF
.	TRBJ2-7	TRBV30	many	TGTGCCTGGATGACTGGGTGGGGCCTCGAGCAGTACTTC	CAWMTGWGLEQYF
TRBD1	TRBJ2-5	TRBV6-1	.	TGTGCCAACAGTGCCGGGACAGGGGACCAAGAGACCCAGTACTTC	CANSAGTGDQETQYF
TRBD2	TRBJ2-5	TRBV7-9	.	TGTGCCAGTAGTCCCCGGGAGGAGGAAGAGACCCAGTACTTC	CASSPREEEETQYF
TRBD2	TRBJ2-3	TRBV6-2/TRBV6-3	.	TGTGCCAGCAGTTACCCTACCGGCGGGAGTTCTTCAGATACGCAGTATTTT	CASSYPTGGSSSDTQYF
TRBD1	TRBJ1-2	TRBV3-1	few	TGTGCCAGCAGCCAAGCAAATGGACAGGGCGTCTATGGCTACACCTTC	CASSQANGQGVYGYTF
.	TRBJ2-6	TRBV27	.	TGTGCCGTCGCGGCCTCTGGGGCCAACGTCCTGACTTTC	CAVAASGANVLTF
TRBD2	TRBJ2-1	TRBV12-3/TRBV12-4	.	TGTGCCAGCAGTTTATCAGCACTAGCGGAGCAGTTCTTC	CASSLSALAEQFF
.	TRBJ1-5	TRBV18	few	TGTGCCAGCTCAATTGAGACGGCCCAGCCCCAGCATTTT	CASSIETAQPQHF
TRBD1	TRBJ2-2	TRBV6-1	.	TGTGCCAGCAGTAAATGGCGGGGACAGGGTCGTAGGGGGGAGCTGTTTTTT	CASSKWRGQGRRGELFF
TRBD1	TRBJ2-7	TRBV28	.	TGTGCCAGCGAGACAGGGGACGAGCAGTACTTC	CASETGDEQYF
.	TRBJ2-7	TRBV25-1	.	TGTGCCAGCCTCAGCGGGTCCCCCTACGAGCAGTACTTC	CASLSGSPYEQYF
TRBD1	TRBJ2-3	TRBV5-1	many	TGCGCCAGCAGACCCATTCCCGGGACAGATAGCACAGATACGCAGTATTTT	CASRPIPGTDSTDTQYF
.	TRBJ2-1	TRBV7-9	.	TGTGCCAGCAGCTTAGCCCTCCCAGAGCAGTTCTTC	CASSLALPEQFF
.	TRBJ2-7	TRBV3-1	many	TGTGCCAGCGGCACCTCCTACGAGCAGTACTTC	CASGTSYEQYF
.	TRBJ1-1	TRBV20-1	.	TGCAGTGCTAGAGATCCTGGTACCACTGAAGCTTTCTTT	CSARDPGTTEAFF
TRBD1	TRBJ2-7	TRBV12-3/TRBV12-4	few	TGTGCCAGCAGTTTAGAGGGACAGGGGAAGACCGAGCAGTACTTC	CASSLEGQGKTEQYF
TRBD1	TRBJ2-3	TRBV6-1	many	TGTGCCAGCAGCCCCGCTCGGACAGGCTACCGCACAGATACGCAGTATTTT	CASSPARTGYRTDTQYF
TRBD2	TRBJ2-1	TRBV4-1	.	TGCGCCAGCAGCCAAGACGCGGCGGGAGGGCCTAATGAGCAGTTCTTC	CASSQDAAGGPNEQFF
TRBD1	TRBJ2-5	TRBV7-9	few	TGTGCCAGCAGCCAAGTCCAGGGGGCAGGGGAGACCCAGTACTTC	CASSQVQGAGETQYF
TRBD1	TRBJ2-1	TRBV20-1	few	TGCAGTGCAGTCGGGACAGCCCTGGGGTACAATGAGCAGTTCTTC	CSAVGTALGYNEQFF
TRBD2	TRBJ2-2	TRBV9	few	TGTGCCAGCAGTCGGGCCAGAACTAGCGGGGGGAACACCGGGGAGCTGTTTTTT	CASSRARTSGGNTGELFF
.	TRBJ2-7	TRBV3-1	many	TGTGCCAGCAGCCAAGGCGCTAGCTACTCCTACGAGCAGTACTTC	CASSQGASYSYEQYF
.	TRBJ2-7	TRBV27	.	TGTGCCAGCAAAACTAAAAACTACGAGCAGTACTTC	CASKTKNYEQYF
.	TRBJ2-1	TRBV12-3/TRBV12-4	many	TGTGCCAGCAGTTTAGACGAGCGGCGGAGCTCCTACAATGAGCAGTTCTTC	CASSLDERRSSYNEQFF
TRBD2	TRBJ2-2	TRBV4-1	few	TGCGCCAGCAGGAGACTAGCGGGATCCGGGGAGCTGTTTTTT	CASRRLAGSGELFF
TRBD1	TRBJ2-7	TRBV7-3	many	TGTGCCAGCAGCTTAACGAGGACAGGGAGCGGCCACGAGCAGTACTTC	CASSLTRTGSGHEQYF
TRBD1	TRBJ2-7	TRBV28	many	TGTGCCAGCAGCCGGACAGGGTCCACCTACGAGCAGTACTTC	CASSRTGSTYEQYF
TRBD1	TRBJ1-1	TRBV19	many	TGTGCCAGCCGGGACAGAATGAACACTGAAGCTTTCTTT	CASRDRMNTEAFF